This passage covers 8 T cell receptor beta chains from one sample sequenced in a study of identifying expanded T cells in peripheral blood. Data came from immunoSEQ multiplex PCR; TCRdb stores just in-frame clones and leaves some out. This sample has around 80,000 clones; about nine tenths occur once, and the top ten carry more than 3%. The sequenced sample consisted of blood. The receptors come from a person between 18 and 75 years old in good health.

The chain is built from TRBV7-2 and TRBJ2-5, with 8 bases aligning to TRBD2. Germline CDR1 SGHTA, CDR2 FQGNSA. The CDR3 consists of 15 residues. V was pared by 7 bases and J by 3 bases, with 10 bases of the junction left unmatched. In nucleotides, the CDR3 is TGTGCCAGCAAGTGGAGCGGGGGTACCAAAGAGACCCAGTACTTC. Translation: CASKWSGGTKETQYF.

The V call is TRBV29-1, the J call TRBJ1-1; D gene ambiguous. The V gene's germline CDR1 is SQVTM and CDR2 ANQGSEA. The CDR3 contains 10 residues. Trimming took off 3 bases at V and 10 bases at J, with 9 bases between the two ends. The CDR3 DNA is TGCAGCGTTGAGACGGGCGGAGCTTTCTTT. Encoded protein: CSVETGGAFF. The whole variable domain, remainder taken from reference TRBV29-1 and TRBJ1-1, is SAVISQKPSRDICQRGTSLTIQCQVDSQVTMMFWYRQQPGQSLTLIATANQGSEATYESGFVIDKFPISRPNLTFSTLTVSNMSPEDSSIYLCSVETGGAFFGQGTRLTVV.

This clone was observed a single time. The V gene is TRBV7-2, the J gene TRBJ2-1; 10 bases fit TRBD1. Germline CDR1 reads SGHTA; CDR2 reads FQGNSA. V lost 7 bases to trimming and J lost 1 base; unmatched junction nucleotides: 13. The CDR3 totals 18 residues. Written as DNA, the CDR3 is TGTGCCAGCACCCGAGGGACAGGGGTTTCACAGTCCTACAATGAGCAGTTCTTC. Amino acids: CASTRGTGVSQSYNEQFF.

The gene calls are TRBV30 and TRBJ1-2; D may be TRBD1 (5 bases). Trimming cost V 5 bases and J 7 bases, with 14 bases left between them. Germline loops: CDR1 GTSNPN, CDR2 SVGIG (reference sequence). The length of the CDR3 is 12 residues. The CDR3 DNA reads TGTGCCTGGGCCCCACAGGTATTTGGCTACACCTTC. Translation: CAWAPQVFGYTF. Filled out from reference TRBV30 and TRBJ1-2, the complete variable domain reads SQTIHQWPATLVQPVGSPLSLECTVEGTSNPNLYWYRQAAGRGLQLLFYSVGIGQISSEVPQNLSASRPQDRQFILSSKKLLLSDSGFYLCAWAPQVFGYTFGSGTRLTVV.

The chain joins TRBV7-2 to TRBJ2-7; 7 bases line up with TRBD2. This CDR3 is 13 amino acids long. Germline CDR1 and CDR2: SGHTA and FQGNSA. V lost 6 bases and J lost 2; bases outside the gene matches: 4. CDR3 nucleotides: TGTGCCAGCAGTTACGGGGGGACCTACGAGCAGTACTTC. Amino acid sequence: CASSYGGTYEQYF.

The gene calls are TRBV19 and TRBJ2-1; unclear D gene. The CDR3 consists of 13 residues. Per the germline V gene, CDR1 is LNHDA and CDR2 is SQIVND (reference sequence). Trimming removed 4 bases at V and 3 bases at J, with 7 bases between. The CDR3 loop is CASSNRNYNEQFF. CDR3 sequence (DNA): TGTGCCAGTAGTAACCGGAACTACAATGAGCAGTTCTTC.

The chain links TRBV7-2 to TRBJ2-7; a possible D gene is TRBD2 (6 bases). V was cut by 1 base and J by 0 bases, with 10 bases left in between. The germline CDR1 and CDR2 sequences are SGHTA and FQGNSA. CDR3 length: 15 residues. DNA for the CDR3: TGTGCCAGCAGCTTAGGCGGGACCCTCTCCTACGAGCAGTACTTC. Translation: CASSLGGTLSYEQYF.

The chain recombines TRBV27 with TRBJ2-7, with 8 bases matching TRBD1. After removal of 4 bases from V and 4 bases from J, the junction contained 3 bases not matched to a gene. The germline CDR1 and CDR2 sequences are MNHEY and SMNVEV (reference sequence). CDR3 length equals 13 residues. CDR3 sequence reads: CASSSGGNYEQYF. In DNA form, the CDR3 reads TGTGCCAGCAGTTCAGGGGGCAATTACGAGCAGTACTTC.